These 19 T cell receptor beta chains share one sample of origin, sequenced in a study of cytomegalovirus exposure and HLA in healthy donors. This PCR relied on a set of 60 Vbeta primers and 13 Jbeta primers. Using immunoSEQ multiplex PCR, the repertoire was profiled, and TCRdb retains in-frame clones only, with some absent. The sample holds around 150,000 clones, roughly 84% seen once. Sequenced material: PBMCs. Receptors originate from a boy between 2 and 10 years old in good health and CMV-seronegative.

The chain joins TRBV29-1 to TRBJ1-1; 7 bases are a match to TRBD1. This CDR3 is built from 13 residues. After removal of 7 bases from V and 4 bases from J, the junction contained 9 bases not matched to a gene. Germline assignment: CDR1 SQVTM and CDR2 ANQGSEA. CDR3 loop: CSGGGQHVTEAFF. The CDR3 DNA follows: TGCAGCGGTGGGGGACAGCATGTCACTGAAGCTTTCTTT.

The chain recombines TRBV9 with TRBJ2-3, with D perhaps TRBD1 (6 bases). V lost 1 base and J lost 1, with 19 bases in between. This CDR3 comprises 18 residues. Germline CDR1 SGDLS, CDR2 YYNGEE. The chain's CDR3 is CASSVWARAGEGTDTQYF. The CDR3 DNA reads TGTGCCAGCAGCGTATGGGCCCGGGCAGGGGAAGGCACAGATACGCAGTATTTT.

A single count supports this clone. In DNA, the CDR3 is TGTGCCAGCTCATCGAGTGAGGACAGTACCTACGAGCAGTACTTC. The encoded protein is CASSSSEDSTYEQYF. The chain links TRBV18 to TRBJ2-7; D might be TRBD1 (6 bases). V was pared by 5 bases and J by 2 bases, with 16 bases between. Germline loops: CDR1 KGHSH, CDR2 LQKENI. The CDR3 is 15 residues long.

The chain has TRBV7-2 and TRBJ1-6, with D possibly TRBD1 on 5 matching bases. Trimming shortened V by 5 bases and J by 9 bases, and 23 bases separated the two germline ends. The germline gives CDR1 SGHTA, CDR2 FQGNSA. The CDR3 covers 17 residues. DNA for the CDR3: TGTGCCAGCAGCATCGGAAGATGGGACTCGGGGGGTTCACCCCTCCACTTT. Translating it yields CASSIGRWDSGGSPLHF.

The V and J genes are TRBV4-1 and TRBJ2-5; tentative D call: TRBD1 (6 bases). With the DNA end fitting TRBJ2-7 better, the J assignment may be wrong. There are 16 residues in the CDR3. Germline CDR1 MGHRA, CDR2 YSYEKL. In DNA form, the CDR3 reads TGCGCCAGCAGCCAACCAGTTCAGGGGAGTGACTACGAGCAGTACTTC. It specifies CASSQPVQGSDYEQYF.

This rearrangement joins TRBV11-3 to TRBJ2-5; 7 nucleotides line up with TRBD1. V dropped 5 bases and J dropped 5; count of bases not matched to a gene: 8. Per the germline V gene, CDR1 is SGHNT and CDR2 is YENEEA. The CDR3 extends over 14 amino acids. The CDR3 bases are TGTGCCAGCAGCCAAAGGACAGGAGAGGAGACCCAGTACTTC. Translated, it gives CASSQRTGEETQYF.

The chain links TRBV11-3 to TRBJ2-7; 7 nucleotides align to TRBD1. CDR3 length: 15 residues. V lost 2 bases and J lost 2; bases outside the gene matches: 6. The germline V gene has CDR1 SGHNT and CDR2 YENEEA. In DNA, the CDR3 is TGTGCCAGCAGCTTATCCGGGACAGCTACCTACGAGCAGTACTTC. Translating gives CASSLSGTATYEQYF.

This clone was picked up one time. The rearrangement uses TRBV4-1 and TRBJ2-7; 7 bases align to TRBD2. V shed 3 bases, J shed 2 bases, and the junction held 4 bases outside the gene matches. Germline V CDR1 and CDR2: MGHRA, YSYEKL. The CDR3 length is 14 residues. The CDR3 spells CASSQGGYTYEQYF. The CDR3 region has the DNA TGCGCCAGCAGCCAGGGGGGGTATACCTACGAGCAGTACTTC.

V usage is TRBV7-2 and J usage is TRBJ2-1; D not resolved. The V and J ends lost 4 bases and 8 bases respectively, with 15 bases between them. Germline CDR1 SGHTA, CDR2 FQGNSA. The CDR3 is made up of 14 amino acids. The CDR3 spells CASSSERRLHEQFF. CDR3 bases: TGTGCCAGCAGCTCGGAGCGTCGGCTCCATGAGCAGTTCTTC.

The J gene is TRBJ1-2, the V gene TRBV4-2, with a tentative D call TRBD1 (5 bases). Trimming removed 1 base from V and 3 bases from J, with 6 bases in between. The CDR3 extends over 13 amino acids. Per germline, CDR1 LGHNA and CDR2 YNFKEQ. The CDR3 spells CASSQGQYYGYTF. CDR3 DNA sequence: TGTGCCAGCAGCCAAGGACAGTACTATGGCTACACCTTC.

The chain recombines TRBV29-1 with TRBJ1-1; TRBD1 agrees at 12 bases. Germline CDR1 and CDR2: SQVTM and ANQGSEA. The length of the CDR3 is 15 residues. The V and J ends lost 4 bases and 6 bases, in that order; junction bases with no gene match: 9. The CDR3 protein is CSVGFGTGGRAEAFF. The CDR3, as DNA: TGCAGCGTTGGATTTGGGACAGGGGGCCGCGCTGAAGCTTTCTTT.

The chain links TRBV6-6 to TRBJ1-1; TRBD1 aligns across 8 bases. The J segment lost 4 bases and the V segment lost 2 bases, leaving 6 bases of the junction unmatched. The CDR3 length is 15 residues. The V gene's germline CDR1 is MNHNY and CDR2 SVGAGI (reference sequence). CDR3 protein: CASSYQGARVTEAFF. The CDR3 DNA is TGTGCCAGCAGTTACCAGGGGGCGCGAGTCACTGAAGCTTTCTTT.

The chain couples TRBV27 to TRBJ2-7, with TRBD2 as a possible D gene (5 bases). The CDR3 extends over 16 amino acids. Trimming stripped 3 bases from V and 4 bases from J, with 19 bases between. Germline CDR1 reads MNHEY; CDR2 reads SMNVEV (reference sequence). The CDR3 protein is CASSFLRRTESYEQYF. Here the CDR3 DNA reads TGTGCCAGCAGTTTTCTTAGGCGGACTGAATCATACGAGCAGTACTTC.

The chain uses TRBV7-2 and TRBJ2-3; 7 bases agree with TRBD1. The CDR3 has 12 residues. V lost 5 bases and J lost 4; bases outside the gene matches: 0. Germline CDR1 and CDR2: SGHTA and FQGNSA. The chain's CDR3 is CASSRGPDTQYF. DNA for the CDR3: TGTGCCAGCAGCAGGGGGCCAGATACGCAGTATTTT.

This sequence joins TRBV30 and TRBJ1-1; no reliable D call. This CDR3 region has 11 residues. V was cut by 4 bases and J by 5 bases, with 8 bases left in between. Germline V gives CDR1 GTSNPN, CDR2 SVGIG (reference sequence). As DNA, the CDR3 is TGTGCCTGGATGTTTGCGACTGAAGCTTTCTTT. The encoded protein is CAWMFATEAFF.

The chain recombines TRBV5-1 with TRBJ1-2; D is undetermined. The V gene's germline CDR1 is SGHRS and CDR2 YFSETQ. Trimming took off 0 bases at V and 3 bases at J, with 9 bases between the two ends. The CDR3 extends over 14 amino acids. This CDR3 reads CASSLVARDYGYTF. CDR3 coding DNA: TGCGCCAGCAGCTTGGTGGCGCGGGACTATGGCTACACCTTC.

The chain carries TRBV29-1 and TRBJ2-2, with 8 bases identical to TRBD1. Germline CDR1 reads SQVTM; CDR2 reads ANQGSEA. V gave up 6 bases and J gave up 6 bases; unmatched junction bases: 6. The CDR3 contains 13 residues. CDR3 in amino acids: CSVNPTGAGELFF. The CDR3 bases are TGCAGCGTCAACCCGACAGGGGCCGGGGAGCTGTTTTTT.

The chain combines TRBV6-5 with TRBJ2-1, with 11 bases fitting TRBD1. CDR1 is MNHEY and CDR2 is SVGAGI in the germline V gene. This CDR3 has 15 amino acids. V was clipped by 2 bases and J by 9 bases; unmatched bases: 6. The CDR3 spells CASSYVGTGGLEQFF. The DNA of the CDR3 is TGTGCCAGCAGTTACGTCGGGACAGGGGGTCTTGAGCAGTTCTTC.

The rearrangement links TRBV7-3 to TRBJ2-1, with TRBD2 matching over 12 bases. In germline, CDR1 is SGHTA, CDR2 FQGTGA. The junction had 7 bases not matched to a gene; V was cut back by 5 bases and J by 8 bases. The CDR3 is 15 residues long. CDR3 sequence: CASSRLAGGPYEQFF. As DNA, the CDR3 is TGTGCCAGCAGCCGCCTAGCGGGAGGGCCTTATGAGCAGTTCTTC.